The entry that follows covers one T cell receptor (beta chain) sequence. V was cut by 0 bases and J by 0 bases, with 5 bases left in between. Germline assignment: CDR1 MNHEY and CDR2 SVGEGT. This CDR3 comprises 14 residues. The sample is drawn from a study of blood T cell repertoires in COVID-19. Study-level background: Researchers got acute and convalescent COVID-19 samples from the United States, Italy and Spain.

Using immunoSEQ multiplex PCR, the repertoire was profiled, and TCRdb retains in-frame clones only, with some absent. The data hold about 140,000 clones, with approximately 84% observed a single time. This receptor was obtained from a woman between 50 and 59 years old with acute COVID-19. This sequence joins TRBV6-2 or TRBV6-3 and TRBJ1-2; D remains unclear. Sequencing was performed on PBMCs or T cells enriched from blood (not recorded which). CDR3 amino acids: CASSYSRANYGYTF. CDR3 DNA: TGTGCCAGCAGTTACTCGCGAGCTAACTATGGCTACACCTTC.